The present TCR beta chain was sequenced within a study of cytomegalovirus exposure and HLA in healthy donors. The PCR had 60 Vbeta and 13 Jbeta primers. TCRdb keeps only in-frame clones here, not all; method: immunoSEQ multiplex PCR. The sample contains about 210,000 clones, 60% to 80% of which appear only once. The TCR was taken from a male donor in good health and CMV-seronegative. Sequencing used PBMCs.

In nucleotides, the CDR3 is TGTGCCAGCAGCCAAACCCCGGGGAGGGCTAATGAAAAACTGTTTTTT. Its protein is CASSQTPGRANEKLFF. V and J are TRBV28 and TRBJ1-4; D is unclear. V was clipped by 6 bases and J by 3 bases, with 17 bases between them. Germline V gene data show CDR1 as MDHEN and CDR2 as SYDVKM. The CDR3 contains 16 residues.